Described below is a single T cell receptor (beta chain) sequence and its context. What it recognizes is unknown. Germline V gene lookup returns CDR1 DFQATT and CDR2 SNEGSKA (reference sequence). The V segment lost 3 bases and the J segment 7 bases; nucleotides outside the gene matches: 6. The CDR3 has 15 residues. The data derive from a study of T cell responses to AZD1222 COVID-19 vaccine. Study-level findings and limits: The number of AZD1222 recipients seropositive at baseline was only 6 or 7. The breadth and depth of Spike-specific TCRs increased once two AZD1222 doses had been given.

Clones were sequenced by immunoSEQ multiplex PCR, and TCRdb holds only the in-frame ones, with some missing. The data hold 89,000 or so clones, with 65% to 90% observed a single time. The sample in question was peripheral blood, obtained on day 0 of AZD1222 vaccination. The source of this sequence is an adult in good health. V usage is TRBV20-1 and J usage is TRBJ2-1; 13 bases fit TRBD2. Written as DNA, the CDR3 is TGCAGTGCTAGTGGGACTAGCGGGGCCAGGAATGAGCAGTTCTTC. This translates into CSASGTSGARNEQFF.